Listed below are T cell receptor beta chains from one sample, sequenced in a study of cytomegalovirus exposure and HLA in healthy donors. Method: immunoSEQ multiplex PCR; TCRdb's copy keeps in-frame clones and lacks some. The sample holds 130,000 to 150,000 clones, roughly three quarters seen once. Sequenced: PBMCs. These receptors all come from a man younger than 35 in good health and CMV-seronegative. The CDR3 runs from the conserved cysteine through the conserved F or W. Each record gives: D gene, V gene, J gene, clone size, CDR3 protein, CDR3 DNA. D genes are given only for firm matches. Clone size is stated in some rows and not others, as once, few, many or a class when expanded.

TRBD1	TRBV4-1	TRBJ1-3	.	CASSQDYRGSGNTIYF	TGCGCCAGCAGCCAAGATTACAGGGGCTCTGGAAACACCATATATTTT
TRBD2	TRBV5-1	TRBJ2-7	.	CASSSGTSGGVLEQYF	TGCGCCAGCAGTTCCGGGACTAGCGGGGGGGTTCTGGAGCAGTACTTC
.	TRBV7-8	TRBJ2-3	once	CATKMIGGRTDTQYF	TGTGCCACAAAAATGATCGGGGGGCGAACAGATACGCAGTATTTT
TRBD1	TRBV4-2	TRBJ1-2	.	CASSHSGGGYGYTF	TGTGCCAGCAGCCACTCAGGGGGCGGGTATGGCTACACCTTC
TRBD1	TRBV19	TRBJ1-1	few	CASRGQAEAFF	TGTGCCAGTAGGGGACAGGCCGAAGCTTTCTTT
TRBD1	TRBV5-1	TRBJ2-7	.	CASSLAPGQGRGEQYF	TGCGCCAGCAGCTTGGCTCCGGGACAGGGCAGGGGCGAGCAGTACTTC
TRBD1	TRBV6-5	TRBJ1-5	.	CASSDRTGGNQPQHF	TGTGCCAGCAGCGATAGGACAGGGGGCAATCAGCCCCAGCATTTT
TRBD1	TRBV28	TRBJ2-2	.	CASRGQGSGELFF	TGTGCCAGCAGAGGACAGGGTTCCGGGGAGCTGTTTTTT
TRBD2	TRBV19	TRBJ2-4	.	CASSESSGGSDLAKNIQYF	TGTGCCAGTTCGGAATCCAGCGGGGGGAGTGACCTAGCCAAAAACATTCAGTACTTC
.	TRBV6-5	TRBJ1-5	.	CASSEMGGPQHF	TGTGCCAGCAGTGAGATGGGAGGGCCCCAGCATTTT
.	TRBV19	TRBJ2-7	.	CASSIQGGGNLREQYF	TGTGCCAGTAGTATTCAGGGGGGCGGAAATCTACGCGAGCAGTACTTC
TRBD1	TRBV7-9	TRBJ1-6	once	CASSSGTGASSYNSPLHF	TGTGCCAGCAGCTCCGGGACAGGGGCGAGCTCCTATAATTCACCCCTCCACTTT
.	TRBV7-2	TRBJ1-6	.	CASSSHRDSPLHF	TGTGCCAGCAGCTCACACAGGGATTCACCCCTCCACTTT
.	TRBV27	TRBJ2-6	.	CASSLTPGVAGANVLTF	TGTGCCAGCAGTTTAACCCCAGGGGTAGCTGGGGCCAACGTCCTGACTTTC
.	TRBV14	TRBJ2-5	.	CASSQDLLQETQYF	TGTGCCAGCAGCCAAGATCTCCTCCAGGAGACCCAGTACTTC
.	TRBV5-1	TRBJ2-3	few	CASSLPGNTDTQYF	TGCGCCAGCAGCTTGCCAGGTAACACAGATACGCAGTATTTT
.	TRBV7-6	TRBJ2-7	.	CASSLGLSSYEQYF	TGTGCCAGCAGCTTAGGTCTTAGCTCCTACGAGCAGTACTTC
TRBD1	TRBV6-6	TRBJ1-5	.	CASSPRGPRQPQHF	TGTGCCAGCAGTCCCAGGGGGCCCCGGCAGCCCCAGCATTTT